One and the same sample provided the 3 T cell receptor beta chains below, sequenced in a study of metastatic and nonmetastatic thyroid tumors. There were no patients who had received any treatment before thyroid surgery. TCRdb redid the clone calls on the PCR reads using MiXCR. This sample yields approximately 70,000 clones, of which around 19% are seen a single time; 9.5% to 15% belongs to the top ten. Sequenced input: blood. The receptors shown here come from a female donor with papillary thyroid cancer or a benign thyroid nodule (not recorded which). Some clones in this sample may be carry-over from other donors' samples.

Of note for this clone: A much larger clone differs from this one at a single base, so this may be a read error. The chain is built from TRBV6-1 and TRBJ1-2; 7 bases are a match to TRBD1. CDR1 and CDR2 from the germline V gene are MNHNS and SASEGT. This CDR3 region has 13 residues. The CDR3 here is CASSVGTVYVYTF. As DNA, the CDR3 is TGTGCCAGCAGTGTGGGGACAGTCTATGTCTACACCTTC.

This chain joins TRBV5-1 and TRBJ2-2; the D is unclear. V was trimmed by 0 bases and J by 0 bases, leaving 3 bases between them. Germline V gene sequence: CDR1 SGHRS, CDR2 YFSETQ. This CDR3 region has 14 residues. CDR3 protein: CASSLEPNTGELFF. Here the CDR3 DNA reads TGCGCCAGCAGCTTGGAACCGAACACCGGGGAGCTGTTTTTT.

This clone has a count of ten or more. The gene calls are TRBV19 and TRBJ2-5, with D possibly being TRBD2 (6 bases). This CDR3 is built from 13 residues. The V end lost 8 bases, the J end lost 4 bases, and 14 bases lay between the germline ends. CDR1 and CDR2 (germline): LNHDA, SQIVND (reference sequence). The CDR3 nucleotides read TGTGCCAGTGGGGGGAGCGGTCGAGAGACCCAGTACTTC. The encoded protein is CASGGSGRETQYF.